This T cell receptor (beta chain) came from a study of human T cells and chemical hapten exposure. The CDR3 has 15 residues. Germline loops: CDR1 DFQATT, CDR2 SNEGSKA (reference sequence). V was trimmed by 0 bases and J by 3 bases, leaving 13 bases between them. Time point here: patch test 3, about 24 weeks after DPC sensitization. Treatment in this sample: therapeutic diphenylcyclopropenone sensitization with weekly scalp DPC. TCRdb reanalysed the RACE reads using MiXCR and keeps one entry per CDR3 protein. The data show about 97,000 distinct CDR3 sequences, 25% to 30% seen once. The source of this sequence is a man between 40 and 49 years old with alopecia areata. Some clones in this sample may be carry-over from other donors' samples. The chain recombines TRBV20-1 with TRBJ2-3; possible D gene TRBD2, 6 bases. Sequenced material: whole blood, taken in connection with sensitization to the hapten diphenylcyclopropenone (DPC). The CDR3 protein is CSARDAGLGTDTQYF. The CDR3 region has the DNA TGCAGTGCTAGAGATGCGGGGTTAGGTACAGATACGCAGTATTTT.